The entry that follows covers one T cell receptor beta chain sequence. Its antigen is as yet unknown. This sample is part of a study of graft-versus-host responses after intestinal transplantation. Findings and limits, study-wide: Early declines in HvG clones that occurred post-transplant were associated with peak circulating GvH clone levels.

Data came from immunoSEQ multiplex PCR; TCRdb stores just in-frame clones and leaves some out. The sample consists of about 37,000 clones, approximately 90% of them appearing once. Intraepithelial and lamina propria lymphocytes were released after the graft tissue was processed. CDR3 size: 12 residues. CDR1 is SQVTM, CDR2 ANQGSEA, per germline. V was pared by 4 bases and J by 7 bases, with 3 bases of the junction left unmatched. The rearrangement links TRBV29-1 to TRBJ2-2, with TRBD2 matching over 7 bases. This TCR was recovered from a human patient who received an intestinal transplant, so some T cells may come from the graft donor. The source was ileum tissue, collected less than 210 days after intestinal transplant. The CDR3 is CSVVGGSGELFF. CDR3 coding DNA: TGCAGCGTTGTGGGGGGGAGCGGGGAGCTGTTTTTT.